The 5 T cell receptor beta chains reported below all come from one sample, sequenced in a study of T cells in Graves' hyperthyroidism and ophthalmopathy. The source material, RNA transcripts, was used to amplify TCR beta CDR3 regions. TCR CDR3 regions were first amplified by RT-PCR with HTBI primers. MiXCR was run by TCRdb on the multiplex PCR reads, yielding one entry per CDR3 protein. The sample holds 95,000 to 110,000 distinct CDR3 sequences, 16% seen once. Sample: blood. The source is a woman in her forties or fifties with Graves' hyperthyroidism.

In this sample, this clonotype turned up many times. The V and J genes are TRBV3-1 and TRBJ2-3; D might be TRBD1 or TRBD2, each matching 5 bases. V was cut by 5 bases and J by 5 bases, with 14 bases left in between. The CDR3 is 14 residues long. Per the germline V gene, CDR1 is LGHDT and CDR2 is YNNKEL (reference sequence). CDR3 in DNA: TGTGCCAGCAGCTCCGGGACCAACGGAGATACGCAGTATTTT. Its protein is CASSSGTNGDTQYF.

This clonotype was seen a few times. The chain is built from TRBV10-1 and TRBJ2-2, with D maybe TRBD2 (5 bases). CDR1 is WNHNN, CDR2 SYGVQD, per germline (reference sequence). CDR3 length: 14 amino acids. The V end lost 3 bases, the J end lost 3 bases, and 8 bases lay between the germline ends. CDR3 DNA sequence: TGCGCCAGCAGTGAATTGCGGGACACCGGGGAGCTGTTTTTT. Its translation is CASSELRDTGELFF.

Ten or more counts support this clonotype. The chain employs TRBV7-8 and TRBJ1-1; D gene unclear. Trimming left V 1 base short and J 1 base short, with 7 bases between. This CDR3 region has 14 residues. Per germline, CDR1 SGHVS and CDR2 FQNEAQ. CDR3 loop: CASSLVVENTEAFF. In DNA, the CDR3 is TGTGCCAGCAGCTTAGTGGTGGAGAACACTGAAGCTTTCTTT.

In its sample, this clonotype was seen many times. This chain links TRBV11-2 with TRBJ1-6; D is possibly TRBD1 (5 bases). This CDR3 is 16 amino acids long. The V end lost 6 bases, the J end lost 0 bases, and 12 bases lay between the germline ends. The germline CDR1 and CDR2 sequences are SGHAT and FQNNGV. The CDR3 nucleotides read TGTGCCAGCAGGCCATTAGGGGTCTCCTATAATTCACCCCTCCACTTT. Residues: CASRPLGVSYNSPLHF.

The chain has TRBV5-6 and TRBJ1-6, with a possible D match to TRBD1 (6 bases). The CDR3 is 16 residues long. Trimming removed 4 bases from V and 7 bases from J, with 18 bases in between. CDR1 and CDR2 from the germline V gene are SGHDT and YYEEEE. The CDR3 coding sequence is TGTGCCAGCAGCGACCTAACAGGGAATGAGAATTCACCCCTCCACTTT. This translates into CASSDLTGNENSPLHF.